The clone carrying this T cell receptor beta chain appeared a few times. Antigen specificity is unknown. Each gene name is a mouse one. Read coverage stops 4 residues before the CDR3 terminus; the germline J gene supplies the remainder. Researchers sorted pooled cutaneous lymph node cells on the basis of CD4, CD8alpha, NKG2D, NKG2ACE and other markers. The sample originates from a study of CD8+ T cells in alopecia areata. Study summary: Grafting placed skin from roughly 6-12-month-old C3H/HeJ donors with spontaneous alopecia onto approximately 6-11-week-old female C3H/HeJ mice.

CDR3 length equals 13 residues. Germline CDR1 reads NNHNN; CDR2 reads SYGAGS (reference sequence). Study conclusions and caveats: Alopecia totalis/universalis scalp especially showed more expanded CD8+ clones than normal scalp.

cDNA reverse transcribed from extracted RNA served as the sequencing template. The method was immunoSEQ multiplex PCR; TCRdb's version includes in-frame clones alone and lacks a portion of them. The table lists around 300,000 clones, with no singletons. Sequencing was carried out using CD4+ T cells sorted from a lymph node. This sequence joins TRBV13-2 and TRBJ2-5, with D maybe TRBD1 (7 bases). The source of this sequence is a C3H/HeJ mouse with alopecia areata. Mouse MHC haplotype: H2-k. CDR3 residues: CASGERGQDTQYF. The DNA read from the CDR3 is TGTGCCAGCGGTGAAAGGGGGCAGGAC.